The 14 T cell receptor beta chains below all came from one sample that was sequenced in a study of T cells in Graves' hyperthyroidism and ophthalmopathy. Authors of the study amplified TCR beta CDR3 regions from RNA transcripts. Using the HTBI primer set, a first-round RT-PCR was run on the TCR CDR3. Using its own MiXCR run on the multiplex PCR reads, TCRdb lists one record per CDR3 protein. The data show some 200,000 distinct CDR3 sequences, roughly a sixth seen once. The sample was blood. Source of these receptors: a man in his fifties with Graves' hyperthyroidism.

This clonotype was counted between two and nine times. The gene calls are TRBV4-2 and TRBJ2-2; 7 nucleotides align to TRBD2. The germline V gene encodes CDR1 LGHNA and CDR2 YNFKEQ. With 1 base clipped from V and 5 bases from J, the junction kept 13 bases outside the gene matches. This CDR3 is built from 18 residues. Written as DNA, the CDR3 is TGTGCCAGCAGCCAAGTATTGTCCATTGCGGGAGAGACCGGGGAGCTGTTTTTT. Its protein is CASSQVLSIAGETGELFF.

About this clonotype: A single base separates this from a much larger clone, so it may be a read error. V and J are TRBV5-1 and TRBJ1-1; TRBD1 is a possible D gene (6 bases). Germline V gene data show CDR1 as SGHRS and CDR2 as YFSETQ. There are 14 residues in the CDR3. V lost 4 bases and J lost 6, with 16 bases in between. The CDR3 spells CASSPGHRSPEAFF. Here the CDR3 DNA reads TGCGCCAGCAGCCCGGGACATCGAAGCCCTGAAGCTTTCTTT. The variable domain in full, completed from reference TRBV5-1 and TRBJ1-1, reads KAGVTQTPRYLIKTRGQQVTLSCSPISGHRSVSWYQQTPGQGLQFLFEYFSETQRNKGNFPGRFSGRQFSNSRSEMNVSTLELGDSALYLCASSPGHRSPEAFFGQGTRLTVV.

This rearrangement joins TRBV10-2 to TRBJ2-1; D gene ambiguous. Trimming left V 0 bases short and J 5 bases short, with 11 bases between. Germline-derived CDR1 and CDR2 are WSHSY and SAAADI. This CDR3 comprises 15 residues. This chain's CDR3 is CASSESGGVDNEQFF. The CDR3 DNA reads TGCGCCAGCAGTGAGTCGGGCGGAGTAGACAATGAGCAGTTCTTC.

This clonotype was picked up many times. V is TRBV7-9 and J is TRBJ2-5; tentative D call: TRBD2 (5 bases). The CDR3 has 14 residues. V lost 2 bases, J lost 2 bases, and 9 bases lay in between. Germline-derived CDR1 and CDR2 are SEHNR and FQNEAQ (reference sequence). CDR3 nucleotides: TGTGCCAGCAGCTTAAATAGCGCACAAGAGACCCAGTACTTC. Translated, it gives CASSLNSAQETQYF.

This clonotype was seen ten or more times. The chain employs TRBV18 and TRBJ2-5, with 8 positions matching TRBD2. V lost 0 bases and J lost 2; bases outside the gene matches: 5. CDR3 size: 16 residues. Germline CDR1 is KGHSH and CDR2 is LQKENI. CDR3 in amino acids: CASSPPLTSGQETQYF. The CDR3 region has the DNA TGTGCCAGCTCACCACCGCTCACTAGCGGACAAGAGACCCAGTACTTC. The whole variable domain, filled in from reference TRBV18 and TRBJ2-5, reads NAGVMQNPRHLVRRRGQEARLRCSPMKGHSHVYWYRQLPEEGLKFMVYLQKENIIDESGMPKERFSAEFPKEGPSILRIQQVVRGDSAAYFCASSPPLTSGQETQYFGPGTRLLVL.

V is TRBV13 and J is TRBJ2-1, with D unclear. V was pared by 5 bases and J by 4 bases, with 15 bases between. Germline-derived CDR1 and CDR2 are PRHDT and FYEKMQ (reference sequence). CDR3 size: 15 residues. CDR3 in amino acids: CASSVETKPYNEQFF. In DNA form, the CDR3 reads TGTGCCAGCAGCGTAGAAACAAAACCATACAATGAGCAGTTCTTC.

The J gene is TRBJ2-4, the V gene TRBV25-1; perhaps TRBD2 as D (6 bases). Germline CDR1 and CDR2: MGHDK and SYGVNS. Trimming pared 0 bases from V and 4 bases from J, leaving 10 bases between. CDR3 length: 15 amino acids. This chain's CDR3 is CASSEYRLGKNIQYF. CDR3 DNA sequence: TGTGCCAGCAGTGAATACCGACTAGGGAAAAACATTCAGTACTTC.

This clonotype was detected a few times. This rearrangement joins TRBV19 to TRBJ1-2, with D possibly matching TRBD1 (5 bases). The V gene lost 7 bases and the J gene lost 2 bases, with 32 bases spanning the gap. The CDR3 runs 20 residues. Germline CDR1 LNHDA, CDR2 SQIVND (reference sequence). The CDR3 sequence: CASTQSIRVRRGGRNYGYTF. CDR3 DNA sequence: TGTGCCAGTACCCAATCCATCAGGGTACGGCGGGGTGGACGAAACTATGGCTACACCTTC.

In this sample, this clonotype turned up many times. The CDR3 nucleotides read TGTGCCAGCTCACACAGCTACAATGAGCAGTTCTTC. It translates to CASSHSYNEQFF. The gene calls are TRBV18 and TRBJ2-1; D remains ambiguous. The length of the CDR3 is 12 residues. Germline CDR1 reads KGHSH; CDR2 reads LQKENI. Trimming stripped 4 bases from V and 3 bases from J, with 4 bases between.

This clonotype was observed many times. The rearrangement links TRBV7-2 to TRBJ2-7; 11 nucleotides agree with TRBD1. The CDR3 loop spans 14 amino acids. From germline, CDR1 is SGHTA and CDR2 FQGNSA. J gave up 5 bases and V 6 bases, and 6 bases lay outside the gene matches. The CDR3 sequence: CASRTGQGANEQYF. The CDR3 nucleotides read TGTGCCAGCAGGACCGGACAGGGGGCAAACGAGCAGTACTTC. The full variable domain, in which reference TRBV7-2 and TRBJ2-7 provide the parts outside the CDR3, is GAGVSQSPSNKVTEKGKDVELRCDPISGHTALYWYRQSLGQGLEFLIYFQGNSAPDKSGLPSDRFSAERTGGSVSTLTIQRTQQEDSAVYLCASRTGQGANEQYFGPGTRLTVT.

The chain uses TRBV6-2 or TRBV6-3 and TRBJ1-5; D gene unclear. The CDR3 runs 17 residues. Per the germline V gene, CDR1 is MNHEY and CDR2 is SVGEGT. V dropped 6 bases and J dropped 4 bases, with 22 bases sitting between them. This chain's CDR3 is CASSLRPGPLRNQPQHF. The CDR3, as DNA: TGTGCCAGCAGCCTTCGACCGGGCCCCCTGCGGAATCAGCCCCAGCATTTT.

This clonotype was detected a few times. The chain joins TRBV11-1 to TRBJ2-7; D might be TRBD2 (5 bases). The CDR3 runs to 14 residues. Per the germline V gene, CDR1 is SGHAT and CDR2 is FQDESV (reference sequence). V was shortened by 2 bases and J by 1 base, with 9 bases between the two germline ends. The chain's CDR3 is CASSLSGESYEQYF. For the CDR3, the DNA is TGTGCCAGCAGCTTATCCGGGGAATCCTACGAGCAGTACTTC.

The table lists this clonotype with a few counts. The V gene is TRBV20-1, the J gene TRBJ2-7; tentatively, D is TRBD2 (6 bases). The length of the CDR3 is 16 residues. Deletions cut 0 bases from V and 2 bases from J, with 17 bases between. Germline V lookup: CDR1 DFQATT, CDR2 SNEGSKA (reference sequence). The CDR3 nucleotides are TGCAGTGCTAGAGAGGATGGGGGGAATCCCGCCTACGAGCAGTACTTC. Residues: CSAREDGGNPAYEQYF.

This clonotype has a handful of counts. J is TRBJ2-3 and V is TRBV4-2; D is ambiguous. The V gene's germline CDR1 is LGHNA and CDR2 YNFKEQ. The CDR3 is 17 residues long. V lost 1 base to trimming and J lost 4 bases, with 18 bases between them. This CDR3 reads CASSQGIGTDIADTQYF. The CDR3 DNA reads TGTGCCAGCAGCCAAGGAATCGGAACAGACATAGCAGATACGCAGTATTTT.